A single TCR beta chain is shown here with its context. Its specificity is unknown. The data belong to a study of CD4 T cells in relation to SARS-CoV-2 and coronaviruses. Study-level information: The HLA restriction of the shared crossreactive spike epitopes was mapped. Findings of the study overall: Crossreactivity was assessed only for spike protein, not other viral proteins. Pre-pandemic and post-infection samples never came from the same donor.

With 3 bases removed from V and 2 bases from J, the gap between germline ends came to 13 bases. Germline V gene sequence: CDR1 SGHNT, CDR2 YYREEE (reference sequence). This CDR3 has 15 residues. Before the COVID-19 pandemic, during about 2010-2018, CD4+ T cells were taken from unexposed donors. Deep TCR-beta sequencing used DNA from uncultured naive and memory CD4+ T cells. Repertoires were generated with immunoSEQ multiplex PCR, while TCRdb's copy carries only in-frame clones and drops some. The table records 65,000 or so clones, about 87% of them present only once. The chain has TRBV5-4 and TRBJ2-3; D may be TRBD1 (6 bases). This clonotype was sampled from a human donor in good health. Sequenced input: memory CD4+ T cells from PBMCs. CDR3 in amino acids: CASSSGQYLTDTQYF. Written as DNA, the CDR3 is TGTGCCAGCAGCTCTGGACAGTATCTCACAGATACGCAGTATTTT.